Sequencing of this T cell receptor (beta chain) was carried out in a study of radiotherapy plus CTLA-4 blockade in lung cancer. The repertoire was sequenced with immunoSEQ multiplex PCR; TCRdb's copy has only in-frame clones and lacks some. The table has about 120,000 clones, more than 80% seen once. The study, taken as a whole, reports: After radiotherapy and ipilimumab, tumor-derived clones expanded in peripheral blood.

A note on this clone: Its antigen remains unknown.

Source: peripheral blood, taken from a patient treated with radiotherapy plus ipilimumab. This clonotype originated in a human donor with non-small cell lung cancer that progressed on radiotherapy plus ipilimumab.

The CDR3 loop reads CASSAGRSPETQYF. As DNA, the CDR3 is TGTGCCAGCAGTGCTGGGAGGAGTCCGGAGACCCAGTACTTC. The rearrangement uses TRBV2 and TRBJ2-5, with D possibly matching TRBD2 (6 bases). From germline, CDR1 is SNHLY and CDR2 FYNNEI. V was cut by 4 bases and J by 5 bases, with 14 bases left in between. The CDR3 spans 14 residues.